This entry features one TCR beta chain sequence. Molecular barcoding with unique molecular identifiers was used for the TCRbeta library. Using its own MiXCR run on the PCR reads, TCRdb lists one record per CDR3 protein. The sample gives some 590,000 distinct CDR3 sequences, roughly a tenth of which show up once; less than 5% is in the top ten. Between the trimmed V and J ends, which lost 2 bases and 3 bases, there was a span of 17 bases. CDR1 is MNHEY, CDR2 SVGEGT, per germline. This CDR3 has 16 amino acids. The data were taken from a study of T-cell reconstitution after alpha-beta-depleted transplantation in children.

The sequence was obtained from a human donor who donated a stem cell graft to a child with acute myeloid leukemia. The source was PBMCs from the stem cell graft donor, collected from the stem cell graft. The V gene is TRBV6-2 or TRBV6-3, the J gene TRBJ2-7, with D possibly called TRBD1 or TRBD2 (5 bases each). Here the CDR3 reads CASSYQDSPGYYEQYF. The CDR3 DNA reads as TGTGCCAGCAGTTACCAGGACTCCCCAGGGTACTACGAGCAGTACTTC.